This T cell receptor (beta chain) appears in the sequencing data of a study of monozygotic twins with inflammatory bowel disease. Findings and limits, study-wide: Perhaps reflecting limited power, concordant and discordant twins did not differ in repertoire similarity. Nothing supported a single strong signal or clonotype that was associated with IBD.

Notes on this clonotype: Its target is not known.

TCRdb derives one entry per CDR3 protein from the 5' RACE reads, leaving out DNA. The repertoire table contains over 350,000 distinct CDR3 sequences. Blood (approximately 2.4 ml) was collected from every donor individually. The sequencing input was blood. This clonotype was sampled from a human donor with ulcerative colitis or Crohn's disease, or a healthy co-twin of an affected twin (not recorded which).

Here the CDR3 reads CASSFGITGGADGELFF. This chain connects TRBV7-2 to TRBJ2-2; TCRdb lists TRBD2, though no DNA is available to test this call. Per the germline V gene, CDR1 is SGHTA and CDR2 is FQGNSA. This CDR3 contains 17 residues.